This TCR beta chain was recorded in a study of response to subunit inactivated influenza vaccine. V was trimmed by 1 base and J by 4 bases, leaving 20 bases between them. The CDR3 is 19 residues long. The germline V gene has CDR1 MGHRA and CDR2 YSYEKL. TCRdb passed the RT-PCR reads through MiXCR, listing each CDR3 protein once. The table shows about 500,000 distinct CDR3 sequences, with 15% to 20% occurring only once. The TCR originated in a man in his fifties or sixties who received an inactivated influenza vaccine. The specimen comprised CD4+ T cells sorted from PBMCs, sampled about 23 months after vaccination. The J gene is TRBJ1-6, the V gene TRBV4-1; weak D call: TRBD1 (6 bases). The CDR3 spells CASSQVFSGALSYNSPLHF. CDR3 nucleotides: TGCGCCAGCAGCCAAGTCTTTTCGGGGGCCCTATCTTATAATTCACCCCTCCACTTT.